A single sample gave rise to the 31 T cell receptor beta chains below, sequenced in a study of blood T cells in healthy people across ages. A second about 7 to 12 cycle PCR used barcoded and J-beta primers. Each CDR3 protein is one row after TCRdb ran MiXCR on the 5' RACE reads. The data hold about 900,000 distinct CDR3 sequences, with roughly 50% observed a single time. The sample was blood. These TCRs come from a man in his thirties or forties in good health.

There are a few counts of this clonotype. The chain has TRBV29-1 and TRBJ2-5, with a tentative D call TRBD1 (6 bases). Germline V lookup: CDR1 SQVTM, CDR2 ANQGSEA. V was pared by 3 bases and J by 3 bases, with 17 bases between. The CDR3 runs to 15 residues. As DNA, the CDR3 is TGCAGCGTTGAGCGGGCAGGGGATCAAAAAGAGACCCAGTACTTC. Translation: CSVERAGDQKETQYF.

CDR3 sequence (DNA): TGTGCCAGCCAATCACAAAGCTCCTACAATGAGCAGTTCTTC. Its translation: CASQSQSSYNEQFF. The rearrangement uses TRBV27 and TRBJ2-1; D is unclear. The CDR3 has 14 residues. V was pared by 8 bases and J by 0 bases, with 11 bases between. Germline V gene sequence: CDR1 MNHEY, CDR2 SMNVEV (reference sequence).

This sequence joins TRBV2 and TRBJ2-5, with D possibly being TRBD2 (6 bases). Matching the DNA end better, TRBJ2-7 makes the J call doubtful. The germline V gene encodes CDR1 SNHLY and CDR2 FYNNEI. This CDR3 region has 13 residues. CDR3 coding DNA: TGTGCCAGCCGGGACTCCTCTTCTGGCGAGCAGTACTTC. This sequence encodes CASRDSSSGEQYF.

This chain uses TRBV28 with TRBJ2-3, with 11 nucleotides matching TRBD1. The V and J ends lost 3 bases and 0 bases, in that order; junction bases with no gene match: 14. The CDR3 has 20 amino acids. The germline CDR1 and CDR2 sequences are MDHEN and SYDVKM. The CDR3 here is CASSFVTGTGGLISTDTQYF. In nucleotides, the CDR3 is TGTGCCAGCAGTTTCGTTACCGGGACAGGGGGGCTCATTAGCACAGATACGCAGTATTTT.

This clonotype has a handful of counts. Here the CDR3 reads CASSQNSDEQYF. The CDR3 DNA reads TGCGCCAGCAGCCAAAATTCGGACGAGCAGTACTTC. The V gene is TRBV4-1, the J gene TRBJ2-7; D uncertain. Looked up from germline, CDR1 is MGHRA and CDR2 is YSYEKL. The CDR3 consists of 12 residues. The V and J ends lost 2 bases and 5 bases respectively, with 7 bases between them.

The chain uses TRBV12-5 and TRBJ2-3; tentative D call: TRBD1 (6 bases). The V end was cut by 2 bases, the J end by 0 bases, with 18 bases between. The CDR3 has 18 amino acids. The V gene's germline CDR1 is LGHNT and CDR2 FRNRAP. CDR3 coding DNA: TGTGCTAGTGGTTTGTCCGGCAGGGGATTAACTAGCACAGATACGCAGTATTTT. Translated, it gives CASGLSGRGLTSTDTQYF.

This chain connects TRBV20-1 to TRBJ2-1; 8 nucleotides line up with TRBD2. Trimming at V came to 6 bases and at J to 7 bases, leaving 8 bases not matched to a gene. In germline, CDR1 is DFQATT, CDR2 SNEGSKA (reference sequence). There are 13 residues in the CDR3. The CDR3 loop is CSAYRGGWNEQFF. For the CDR3, the DNA is TGCAGTGCATATCGGGGGGGCTGGAATGAGCAGTTCTTC.

With regard to this clonotype: One end of the junction does not line up with germline, which may come from a read error. The V and J genes are TRBV6-2 or TRBV6-3 and TRBJ1-2; D is uncertain. CDR1 is MNHEY, CDR2 SVGEGT, per germline. CDR3 size: 13 residues. The CDR3 nucleotides read TGTGTCAGCATTGACCAAAGCTCCTATGGCTACACCTTC. This sequence encodes CVSIDQSSYGYTF.

A remark on this clonotype: This sequence may be a read error, since a much larger clone differs from it by one base. The gene calls are TRBV2 and TRBJ1-2; D uncertain. Germline CDR1 reads SNHLY; CDR2 reads FYNNEI. CDR3 size: 16 residues. The CDR3 is CAGSGSLRAANYGYTF. Here the CDR3 DNA reads TGTGCCGGCAGTGGGTCGCTAAGGGCAGCTAACTATGGCTACACCTTC.

This clonotype showed up just once. The chain couples TRBV3-1 to TRBJ2-1; possible D gene TRBD2, 6 bases. The CDR3 sequence is 16 residues long. The V end lost 4 bases, the J end lost 7 bases, and 20 bases lay between the germline ends. Germline V gene sequence: CDR1 LGHDT, CDR2 YNNKEL (reference sequence). Here the CDR3 DNA reads TGTGCCAGCAGCCCCGGAGGAGGGCCACCCCGTAATGAGCAGTTCTTC. Translation gives CASSPGGGPPRNEQFF.

J is TRBJ1-4 and V is TRBV3-1, with 7 bases aligning to TRBD1. The germline gives CDR1 LGHDT, CDR2 YNNKEL (reference sequence). This CDR3 spans 15 amino acids. The J segment lost 5 bases and the V segment lost 5 bases, leaving 8 bases of the junction unmatched. The CDR3 region is CASSYRDSSNEKLFF. CDR3 DNA: TGTGCCAGCAGCTATAGGGACAGCTCGAATGAAAAACTGTTTTTT. Full variable domain (outside the CDR3, taken from reference TRBV3-1 and TRBJ1-4): DTAVSQTPKYLVTQMGNDKSIKCEQNLGHDTMYWYKQDSKKFLKIMFSYNNKELIINETVPNRFSPKSPDKAHLNLHINSLELGDSAVYFCASSYRDSSNEKLFFGSGTQLSVL.

There are a few counts of this clonotype. The chain carries TRBV3-1 and TRBJ2-5, with 8 bases fitting TRBD2. The germline gives CDR1 LGHDT, CDR2 YNNKEL (reference sequence). The CDR3 loop spans 17 amino acids. The junction had 7 bases not matched to a gene; V was cut back by 0 bases and J by 1 base. As DNA, the CDR3 is TGTGCCAGCAGCCAAGATCGATCCAGCGGGGGCCAAGAGACCCAGTACTTC. Its translation: CASSQDRSSGGQETQYF.

This clonotype was observed a few times. This CDR3 reads CASTRDRSSYEQYF. The CDR3 nucleotides are TGTGCCAGCACAAGGGACAGGTCCTCCTACGAGCAGTACTTC. This chain joins TRBV5-5 and TRBJ2-7, with 8 bases aligning to TRBD1. With 6 bases clipped from V and 0 bases from J, the junction kept 5 bases outside the gene matches. Germline V gene data show CDR1 as SGHKS and CDR2 as YYEKEE (reference sequence). The CDR3 length is 14 residues. The complete variable domain, with remaining parts taken from reference TRBV5-5 and TRBJ2-7, reads DAGVTQSPTHLIKTRGQQVTLRCSPISGHKSVSWYQQVLGQGPQFIFQYYEKEERGRGNFPDRFSARQFPNYSSELNVNALLLGDSALYLCASTRDRSSYEQYFGPGTRLTVT.

As DNA, the CDR3 is TGCGCCAGCAGCCAAGTCTCAACGGGGGGATATGAGACCCAGTACTTC. Translating it yields CASSQVSTGGYETQYF. The rearrangement joins TRBV4-1 to TRBJ2-7; 7 positions match TRBD2. TRBJ2-5 explains the end of the DNA better; the J call may be wrong. This CDR3 is built from 16 residues. In germline, CDR1 is MGHRA, CDR2 YSYEKL.

The chain links TRBV5-1 to TRBJ1-1, with unresolved D. Trimming took 0 bases from V and 1 from J, leaving 10 bases between them. Germline-derived CDR1 and CDR2 are SGHRS and YFSETQ. The CDR3 is made up of 15 amino acids. The CDR3 DNA sequence: TGCGCCAGCAGCTTGGAGATAGGAGCGAACACTGAAGCTTTCTTT. Protein: CASSLEIGANTEAFF.

V and J are TRBV20-1 and TRBJ1-5, with TRBD1 matching over 9 bases. Looked up from germline, CDR1 is DFQATT and CDR2 is SNEGSKA (reference sequence). With V trimmed by 0 bases and J by 2 bases, 11 bases remained unmatched. The CDR3 is made up of 18 amino acids. CDR3 region: CSARETNRGREGNQPQHF. The CDR3 DNA reads TGCAGTGCTAGAGAAACAAACAGGGGGCGCGAAGGCAATCAGCCCCAGCATTTT.

V is TRBV10-3 and J is TRBJ2-1; D might be TRBD1 (5 bases). The CDR3 sequence is 16 residues long. Germline assignment: CDR1 ENHRY and CDR2 SYGVKD. Trimming shortened V by 6 bases and J by 13 bases, and 28 bases separated the two germline ends. The CDR3 region has the DNA TGTGCCATCAGCAACACCCGACAGCCCCAATTGGAGACCCAGTTCTTC. As protein: CAISNTRQPQLETQFF.

The CDR3 spells CASSFGGDLVYEQYF. DNA of the CDR3: TGTGCCAGCAGCTTCGGTGGGGATCTGGTCTACGAGCAGTACTTC. J is TRBJ2-7 and V is TRBV7-2; D remains unclear. Germline V gene lookup returns CDR1 SGHTA and CDR2 FQGNSA. The length of the CDR3 is 15 residues. Between the trimmed V and J ends, which lost 3 bases and 3 bases, there was a span of 15 bases. The full variable domain, rest sourced from reference TRBV7-2 and TRBJ2-7, is GAGVSQSPSNKVTEKGKDVELRCDPISGHTALYWYRQSLGQGLEFLIYFQGNSAPDKSGLPSDRFSAERTGGSVSTLTIQRTQQEDSAVYLCASSFGGDLVYEQYFGPGTRLTVT.

This clonotype appeared a few times. The chain recombines TRBV20-1 with TRBJ1-2; 8 positions agree with TRBD1. CDR1 and CDR2 (germline): DFQATT, SNEGSKA (reference sequence). After removal of 5 bases from V and 3 bases from J, the junction contained 11 bases not matched to a gene. This CDR3 has 15 amino acids. CDR3 nucleotide sequence: TGCAGTGCTCCCCACCCTCAGGGGGCTGACTATGGCTACACCTTC. Translating gives CSAPHPQGADYGYTF.

This clonotype has just a few counts. The chain links TRBV7-2 to TRBJ2-1; D unclear. Trimming cost V 4 bases and J 3 bases, with 7 bases left between them. CDR1 and CDR2 (germline): SGHTA, FQGNSA. CDR3 length equals 13 residues. CDR3 in DNA: TGTGCCAGCAGCTGGGCAGTCTACAATGAGCAGTTCTTC. Its protein product is CASSWAVYNEQFF.

About this clonotype: A junction boundary mismatches the germline segment, possibly from a read error. The rearrangement uses TRBV7-2 and TRBJ2-1; D is ambiguous. CDR3 length: 13 amino acids. CDR1 SGHTA and CDR2 FQGNSA come from the germline V gene. CDR3 sequence: CVSSFNRDNEQFF. Here the CDR3 DNA reads TGTGTCAGCAGCTTTAACAGAGACAATGAGCAGTTCTTC.

This clonotype was counted only a few times. V is TRBV27 and J is TRBJ2-3; 9 nucleotides agree with TRBD2. CDR1 and CDR2 from the germline V gene are MNHEY and SMNVEV (reference sequence). This CDR3 is built from 19 residues. After removal of 5 bases from V and 2 bases from J, the junction contained 17 bases not matched to a gene. The CDR3 region has the DNA TGTGCCAGCAGTCCCCGGAGGAGCGGGGGGCAGAAAAACACAGATACGCAGTATTTT. This codes for CASSPRRSGGQKNTDTQYF.

The table lists this clonotype with a few counts. The chain carries TRBV20-1 and TRBJ1-2; D is ambiguous. Per germline, CDR1 DFQATT and CDR2 SNEGSKA (reference sequence). Trimming cost V 2 bases and J 1 base, with 8 bases left between them. The CDR3 is 13 residues long. The CDR3, as DNA: TGCAGTGCTAGATGGGCAGTTAACTATGGCTACACCTTC. It specifies CSARWAVNYGYTF.

The V gene is TRBV20-1, the J gene TRBJ2-2, with 8 bases lining up with TRBD1. The CDR3 contains 14 residues. V shed 3 bases and J 5 bases; nucleotides not matched to a gene: 5. Germline assignment: CDR1 DFQATT and CDR2 SNEGSKA (reference sequence). CDR3 region: CSASQGARTGELFF. CDR3 nucleotides: TGCAGTGCTAGCCAGGGGGCTCGGACCGGGGAGCTGTTTTTT.

V gene TRBV14 combines with J gene TRBJ2-7; D ambiguous. CDR1 SGHDN and CDR2 FVKESK come from the germline V gene. This CDR3 has 13 amino acids. Trimming removed 3 bases from V and 4 bases from J, with 10 bases in between. The CDR3 spells CASSHYGSYEQYF. CDR3 nucleotide sequence: TGTGCCAGCAGCCATTATGGGTCTTACGAGCAGTACTTC.

The chain employs TRBV28 and TRBJ2-3; TRBD1 is a possible D gene (6 bases). Germline V CDR1 and CDR2: MDHEN, SYDVKM. The CDR3 contains 17 residues. V was trimmed by 6 bases and J by 4 bases, leaving 23 bases between them. The CDR3 sequence: CASSQSRTGSMADTQYF. The CDR3 DNA reads TGTGCCAGCAGCCAGAGCCGAACAGGGAGTATGGCAGATACGCAGTATTTT. The whole variable domain, filled in from reference TRBV28 and TRBJ2-3, reads DVKVTQSSRYLVKRTGEKVFLECVQDMDHENMFWYRQDPGLGLRLIYFSYDVKMKEKGDIPEGYSVSREKKERFSLILESASTNQTSMYLCASSQSRTGSMADTQYFGPGTRLTVL.

This clonotype came up once. The genes are TRBV10-2 and TRBJ2-1; D might be TRBD1 or TRBD2, each matching 6 bases. The V gene's germline CDR1 is WSHSY and CDR2 SAAADI. Trimming removed 2 bases at V and 7 bases at J, with 15 bases between. There are 15 residues in the CDR3. The CDR3 DNA sequence: TGCGCCAGCAGTGAGAGTAGGGGGGCCGGTAATGAGCAGTTCTTC. Amino acid sequence: CASSESRGAGNEQFF.

The chain is built from TRBV11-2 and TRBJ1-6; 8 nucleotides match TRBD1. Germline values: CDR1 SGHAT, CDR2 FQNNGV. CDR3 length equals 18 residues. The V gene end was trimmed by 1 base and the J gene end by 0 bases; junction bases not matched to a gene: 5. The chain's CDR3 is CASSLGGQGFSYNSPLHF. The CDR3, as DNA: TGTGCCAGCAGCTTAGGCGGACAGGGCTTCTCCTATAATTCACCCCTCCACTTT. Full variable domain (rest looked up from reference TRBV11-2 and TRBJ1-6): EAGVAQSPRYKIIEKRQSVAFWCNPISGHATLYWYQQILGQGPKLLIQFQNNGVVDDSQLPKDRFSAERLKGVDSTLKIQPAKLEDSAVYLCASSLGGQGFSYNSPLHFGNGTRLTVT.

This clonotype was detected ten times or more. The J gene is TRBJ2-7, the V gene TRBV20-1, with TRBD2 matching over 7 bases. V gave up 6 bases and J gave up 3 bases; unmatched junction bases: 11. The CDR3 consists of 14 residues. From germline, CDR1 is DFQATT and CDR2 SNEGSKA (reference sequence). CDR3 in DNA: TGCAGTGCGGGAAGGACTAGAGCTTACTACGAGCAGTACTTC. This sequence encodes CSAGRTRAYYEQYF.

V and J are TRBV7-2 and TRBJ1-2; maybe TRBD1 (6 bases). From germline, CDR1 is SGHTA and CDR2 FQGNSA. Trimming cost V 5 bases and J 2 bases, with 21 bases left between them. CDR3 length: 17 amino acids. CDR3 coding DNA: TGTGCCAGCAGCCCTAGGGGGGGCTCCTCTTTAAACTATGGCTACACCTTC. Translation gives CASSPRGGSSLNYGYTF.

This clonotype was detected only a few times. This rearrangement joins TRBV3-1 to TRBJ2-4, with D uncertain. The CDR3 runs 16 residues. Germline V CDR1 and CDR2: LGHDT, YNNKEL (reference sequence). Trimming removed 6 bases at V and 0 bases at J, with 15 bases between. In DNA, the CDR3 is TGTGCCAGCAGTCCGCAGGTAGCTTTAGCCAAAAACATTCAGTACTTC. Its translation is CASSPQVALAKNIQYF.